This T cell receptor beta chain was identified in a study of shared clonotypes between healthy human individuals. Study observations and caveats: An effect of sequencing depth on clonotype sharing among donors was expected.

Several immunoSEQ plates received, in even portions, the genomic DNA of each subset. Clones were sequenced by immunoSEQ multiplex PCR, and TCRdb holds only the in-frame ones, with some missing. The sample includes some 1 million clones, 65% to 80% of them seen just once. About this clone itself: Antigen specificity is unknown.

Splitting the CD4+ cells yielded a CD45RA+ naive subset and a CD45RA-negative memory subset. This clonotype originated in a man aged 18 to 35 in good health. Material for sequencing was memory CD4+ T cells sorted from blood. Subset given: CD45RA-negative fraction.

CDR3 region: CAISESRLGGLAGGPPEETQYF. CDR3 bases: TGTGCCATCAGTGAGTCAAGGCTAGGGGGACTAGCGGGAGGGCCCCCCGAAGAGACCCAGTACTTC. The V gene is TRBV10-3, the J gene TRBJ2-5; 16 nucleotides match TRBD2. The CDR3 has 22 residues. Trimming at V came to 0 bases and at J to 3 bases, leaving 16 bases not matched to a gene. The germline V gene has CDR1 ENHRY and CDR2 SYGVKD.